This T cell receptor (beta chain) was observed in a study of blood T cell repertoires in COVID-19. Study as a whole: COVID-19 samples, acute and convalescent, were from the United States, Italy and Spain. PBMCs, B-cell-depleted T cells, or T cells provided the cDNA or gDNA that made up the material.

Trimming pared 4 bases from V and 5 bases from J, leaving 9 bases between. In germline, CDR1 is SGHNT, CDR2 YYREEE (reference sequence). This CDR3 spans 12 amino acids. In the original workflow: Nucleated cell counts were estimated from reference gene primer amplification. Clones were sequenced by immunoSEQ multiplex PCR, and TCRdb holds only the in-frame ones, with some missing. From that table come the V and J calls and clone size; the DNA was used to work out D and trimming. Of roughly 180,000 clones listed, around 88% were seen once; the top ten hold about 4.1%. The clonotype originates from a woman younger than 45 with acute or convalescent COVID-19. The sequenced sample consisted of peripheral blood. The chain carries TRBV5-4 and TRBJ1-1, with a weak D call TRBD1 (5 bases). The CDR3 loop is CASSIRGTEAFF. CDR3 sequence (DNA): TGTGCCAGCAGCATAAGGGGTACTGAAGCTTTCTTT.